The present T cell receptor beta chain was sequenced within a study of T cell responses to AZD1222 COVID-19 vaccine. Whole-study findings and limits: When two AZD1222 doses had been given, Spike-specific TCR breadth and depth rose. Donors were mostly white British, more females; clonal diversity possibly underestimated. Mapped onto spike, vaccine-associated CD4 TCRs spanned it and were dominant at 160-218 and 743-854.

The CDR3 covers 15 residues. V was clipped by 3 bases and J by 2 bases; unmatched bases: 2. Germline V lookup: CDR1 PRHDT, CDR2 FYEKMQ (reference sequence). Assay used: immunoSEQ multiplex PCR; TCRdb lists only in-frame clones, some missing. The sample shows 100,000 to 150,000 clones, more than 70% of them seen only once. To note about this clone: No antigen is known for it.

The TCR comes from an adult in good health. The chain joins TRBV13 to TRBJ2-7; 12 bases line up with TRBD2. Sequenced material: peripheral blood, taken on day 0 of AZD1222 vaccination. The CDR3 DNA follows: TGTGCCAGCAGCTTGGGGACTAGCGGGCCCTACGAGCAGTACTTC. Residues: CASSLGTSGPYEQYF. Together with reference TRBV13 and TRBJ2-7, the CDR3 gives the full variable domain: AAGVIQSPRHLIKEKRETATLKCYPIPRHDTVYWYQQGPGQDPQFLISFYEKMQSDKGSIPDRFSAQQFSDYHSELNMSSLELGDSALYFCASSLGTSGPYEQYFGPGTRLTVT.